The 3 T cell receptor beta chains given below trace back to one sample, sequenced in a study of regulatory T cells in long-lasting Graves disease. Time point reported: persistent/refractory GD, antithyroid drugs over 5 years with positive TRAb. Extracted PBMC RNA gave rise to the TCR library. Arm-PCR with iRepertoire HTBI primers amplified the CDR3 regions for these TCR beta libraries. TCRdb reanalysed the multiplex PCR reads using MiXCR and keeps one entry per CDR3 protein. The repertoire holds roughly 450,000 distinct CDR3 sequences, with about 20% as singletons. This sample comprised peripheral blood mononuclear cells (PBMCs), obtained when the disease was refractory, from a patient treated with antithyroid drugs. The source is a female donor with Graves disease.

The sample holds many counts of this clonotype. The CDR3 coding sequence is TGTGCCAGCAGTTCGGACAGGGGGTCGAATAGCAATCAGCCCCAGCATTTT. It specifies CASSSDRGSNSNQPQHF. This sequence joins TRBV28 and TRBJ1-5; the match to TRBD1 covers 10 bases. CDR1 MDHEN and CDR2 SYDVKM come from the germline V gene. The V gene end was trimmed by 4 bases and the J gene end by 0 bases; junction bases not matched to a gene: 6. The CDR3 is made up of 17 amino acids.

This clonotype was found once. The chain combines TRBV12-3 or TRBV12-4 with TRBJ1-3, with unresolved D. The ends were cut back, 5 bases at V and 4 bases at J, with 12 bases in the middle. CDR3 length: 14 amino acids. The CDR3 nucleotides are TGTGCCAGCAGTATGGTGGTAGTCGGAAACACCATATATTTT. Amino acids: CASSMVVVGNTIYF.

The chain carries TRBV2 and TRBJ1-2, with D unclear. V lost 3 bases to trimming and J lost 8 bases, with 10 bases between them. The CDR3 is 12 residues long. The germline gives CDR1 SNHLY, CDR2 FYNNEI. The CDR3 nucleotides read TGTGCCAGCAGTGAGCAGGAACGGGGCTACACCTTC. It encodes CASSEQERGYTF.